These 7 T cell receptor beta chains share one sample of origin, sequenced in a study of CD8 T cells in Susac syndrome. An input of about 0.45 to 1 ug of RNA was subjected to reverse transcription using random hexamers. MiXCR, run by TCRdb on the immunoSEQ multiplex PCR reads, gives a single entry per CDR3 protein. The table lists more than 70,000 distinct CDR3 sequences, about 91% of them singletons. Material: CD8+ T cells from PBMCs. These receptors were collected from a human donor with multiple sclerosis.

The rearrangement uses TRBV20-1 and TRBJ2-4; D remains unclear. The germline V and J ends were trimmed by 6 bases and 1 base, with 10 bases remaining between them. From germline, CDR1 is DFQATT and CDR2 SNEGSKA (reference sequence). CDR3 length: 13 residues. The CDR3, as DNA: TGCAGTGCGTTTTTGGCGGCCAAAAACATTCAGTACTTC. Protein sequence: CSAFLAAKNIQYF.

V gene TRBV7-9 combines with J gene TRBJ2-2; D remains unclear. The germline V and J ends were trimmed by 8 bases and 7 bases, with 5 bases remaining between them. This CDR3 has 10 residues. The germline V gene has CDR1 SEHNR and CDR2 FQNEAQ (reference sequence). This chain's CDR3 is CASLGGELFF. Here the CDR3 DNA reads TGTGCCAGCTTAGGCGGGGAGCTGTTTTTT.

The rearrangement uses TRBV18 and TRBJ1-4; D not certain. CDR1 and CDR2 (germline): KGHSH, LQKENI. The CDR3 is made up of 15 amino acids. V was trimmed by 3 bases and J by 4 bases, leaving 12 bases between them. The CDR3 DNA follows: TGTGCCAGCTCACCTTCCAGGAGAATTAATGAAAAACTGTTTTTT. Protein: CASSPSRRINEKLFF.

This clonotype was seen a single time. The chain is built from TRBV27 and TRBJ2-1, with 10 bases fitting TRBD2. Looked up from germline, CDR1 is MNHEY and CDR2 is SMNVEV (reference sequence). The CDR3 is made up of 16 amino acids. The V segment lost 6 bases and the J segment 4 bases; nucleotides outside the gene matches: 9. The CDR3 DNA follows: TGTGCCAGCAGACTCGAAGCGGGGGGGCCTTACAATGAGCAGTTCTTC. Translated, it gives CASRLEAGGPYNEQFF.

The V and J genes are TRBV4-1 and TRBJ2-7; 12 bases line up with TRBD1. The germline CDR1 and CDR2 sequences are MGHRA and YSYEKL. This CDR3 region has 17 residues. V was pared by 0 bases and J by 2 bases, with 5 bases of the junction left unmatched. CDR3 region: CASSQDGTGGRTYEQYF. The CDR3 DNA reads TGCGCCAGCAGCCAAGATGGGACAGGGGGCAGGACCTACGAGCAGTACTTC.

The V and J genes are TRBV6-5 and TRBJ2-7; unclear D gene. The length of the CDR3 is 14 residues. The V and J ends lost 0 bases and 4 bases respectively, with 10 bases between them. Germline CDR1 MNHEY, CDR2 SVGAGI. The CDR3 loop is CASSYSISGYEQYF. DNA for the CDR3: TGTGCCAGCAGTTACTCGATATCCGGTTACGAGCAGTACTTC.

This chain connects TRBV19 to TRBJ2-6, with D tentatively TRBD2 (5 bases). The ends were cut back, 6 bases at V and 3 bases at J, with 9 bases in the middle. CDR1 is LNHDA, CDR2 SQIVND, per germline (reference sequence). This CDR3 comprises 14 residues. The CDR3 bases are TGTGCCAGTAGCCGCGGGCTTGGGGCCAACGTCCTGACTTTC. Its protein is CASSRGLGANVLTF.